These 23 T cell receptor beta chains were all obtained from the same sample, sequenced in a study of human T cells and chemical hapten exposure. The sample's time point: patch test 2, 6 weeks after DPC sensitization. As to treatment: therapeutic diphenylcyclopropenone sensitization with weekly scalp DPC. TCRdb re-derived calls from the RACE reads in MiXCR, one entry per CDR3 protein. The sample consists of about 380,000 distinct CDR3 sequences, under 6.5% of them appearing once. The material was whole blood, obtained in connection with sensitization to the hapten diphenylcyclopropenone (DPC). The receptor source for this set is a young woman with alopecia areata. Some clones in this sample may be carry-over from other donors' samples.

The table lists this clonotype with many counts. This chain joins TRBV12-3 or TRBV12-4 and TRBJ1-1, with a possible D match to TRBD1 (5 bases). The CDR3 has 16 amino acids. The germline V and J ends were trimmed by 3 bases and 1 base, with 15 bases remaining between them. CDR3 in amino acids: CASSLAGGLPNTEAFF. CDR3 in DNA: TGTGCCAGCAGTTTGGCGGGGGGACTGCCGAACACTGAAGCTTTCTTT.

This clonotype was detected many times. The chain joins TRBV6-5 to TRBJ2-3; D perhaps matches TRBD2 (6 bases). The V and J ends lost 7 bases and 1 base respectively, with 12 bases between them. In germline, CDR1 is MNHEY, CDR2 SVGAGI. This CDR3 is built from 14 residues. The CDR3 spells CASMSGGGTDTQYF. CDR3 DNA: TGTGCCAGCATGTCCGGCGGGGGCACAGATACGCAGTATTTT.

This clonotype was seen ten or more times. The chain uses TRBV7-2 and TRBJ1-3, with D perhaps TRBD1 (5 bases). V was pared by 5 bases and J by 0 bases, with 17 bases between. This CDR3 has 17 amino acids. Germline CDR1 is SGHTA and CDR2 is FQGNSA. CDR3 nucleotide sequence: TGTGCCAGCAGCGCAGGGCCGGTGGTCTACTCTGGAAACACCATATATTTT. Its protein product is CASSAGPVVYSGNTIYF.

The chain links TRBV4-1 to TRBJ1-5; TRBD1 matches at 7 bases. The CDR3 contains 13 residues. Germline values: CDR1 MGHRA, CDR2 YSYEKL. The junction had 4 bases not matched to a gene; V was cut back by 5 bases and J by 6 bases. The CDR3 reads CASSGRGFQPQHF. The CDR3 nucleotides are TGCGCCAGCAGCGGCAGGGGGTTTCAGCCCCAGCATTTT.

In this sample, this clonotype turned up many times. This chain connects TRBV9 to TRBJ2-2; D gene unclear. In germline, CDR1 is SGDLS, CDR2 YYNGEE. V dropped 4 bases and J dropped 3 bases, with 7 bases sitting between them. The CDR3 covers 13 residues. CDR3 amino acids: CASSSGYTGELFF. The CDR3 DNA is TGTGCCAGCAGCTCCGGATACACCGGGGAGCTGTTTTTT.

This clonotype was seen many times. This chain connects TRBV5-4 to TRBJ2-7, with D maybe TRBD2 (6 bases). Germline CDR1 is SGHNT and CDR2 is YYREEE (reference sequence). V shed 4 bases and J shed 4 bases, with 9 bases lying between them. The CDR3 consists of 12 residues. This CDR3 is CASSTGVYEQYF. The DNA of the CDR3 is TGTGCCAGCAGCACGGGGGTATACGAGCAGTACTTC.

This clonotype was recorded a few times. This rearrangement joins TRBV9 to TRBJ2-4; no firm D call. CDR3 length: 14 amino acids. From germline, CDR1 is SGDLS and CDR2 YYNGEE. Trimming removed 4 bases from V and 2 bases from J, with 10 bases in between. The CDR3: CASSISPTKNIQYF. In DNA, the CDR3 is TGTGCCAGCAGCATCTCTCCGACCAAAAACATTCAGTACTTC.

The chain links TRBV3-1 to TRBJ2-2; D not resolved. The V and J ends lost 2 bases and 1 base respectively, with 5 bases between them. CDR3 length: 14 amino acids. From germline, CDR1 is LGHDT and CDR2 YNNKEL (reference sequence). CDR3 DNA sequence: TGTGCCAGCAGCCAAAATGGGAACACCGGGGAGCTGTTTTTT. Translated, it gives CASSQNGNTGELFF.

This clonotype has ten or more counts. This chain links TRBV6-2 or TRBV6-3 with TRBJ2-1; 10 bases are shared with TRBD2. Germline CDR1 MNHEY, CDR2 SVGEGT. CDR3 length: 15 amino acids. Germline trimming cut 7 bases from V and 8 bases from J; bases unmatched to any gene: 11. The CDR3: CASKSGGGFFDEQFF. The CDR3 DNA follows: TGTGCCAGCAAAAGCGGGGGGGGTTTCTTCGATGAGCAGTTCTTC.

Of note for this clonotype: A read error may explain this, as a much larger clone is one base away. The genes are TRBV12-3 or TRBV12-4 and TRBJ1-2; TRBD1 agrees at 9 bases. V lost 6 bases to trimming and J lost 5 bases; unmatched junction nucleotides: 10. The CDR3 runs to 15 residues. The CDR3 bases are TGTGCCAGCAGCTTACAGGGGGCGCTGGGTTATGGCTACACCTTC. Translating gives CASSLQGALGYGYTF.

This clonotype showed up just a few times. The gene calls are TRBV27 and TRBJ2-7; TRBD1 might be the D (5 bases). CDR1 and CDR2 from the germline V gene are MNHEY and SMNVEV (reference sequence). The CDR3 has 12 residues. The V end lost 9 bases, the J end lost 2 bases, and 11 bases lay between the germline ends. CDR3: CASSRTPYEQYF. CDR3 coding DNA: TGTGCCAGTTCTAGGACACCCTACGAGCAGTACTTC.

This clonotype occurred a few times. The chain employs TRBV6-2 or TRBV6-3 and TRBJ2-3, with 8 bases lining up with TRBD2. The CDR3 loop spans 24 amino acids. V shed 0 bases, J shed 4 bases, and the junction held 30 bases outside the gene matches. Germline lookup yields CDR1 MNHEY and CDR2 SVGEGT. CDR3 bases: TGTGCCAGCAGTTACTCCAAAGGGCGGGGGGCCCACAAGGCAGCCAAAACCAAGTCAGATACGCAGTATTTT. It specifies CASSYSKGRGAHKAAKTKSDTQYF.

This clonotype was seen at least ten times. The CDR3 nucleotides read TGTGCCAGCAGTTCGCAACAGGGGAGGGGCTATGGCTACACCTTC. Protein sequence: CASSSQQGRGYGYTF. This chain connects TRBV28 to TRBJ1-2; 7 positions agree with TRBD1. J lost 4 bases, V lost 4 bases, and 9 bases had no gene match. Per germline, CDR1 MDHEN and CDR2 SYDVKM. The CDR3 runs 15 residues.

This clonotype was observed a handful of times. V gene TRBV7-6 combines with J gene TRBJ2-5; 7 bases are a match to TRBD2. Germline V gene sequence: CDR1 SGHVS, CDR2 FNYEAQ. The CDR3 is 16 residues long. Trimming removed 1 base from V and 2 bases from J; junction bases left unmatched: 7. For the CDR3, the DNA is TGTGCCAGCAGCTTAGAGGCGGGGGTACCACAAGAGACCCAGTACTTC. Translation: CASSLEAGVPQETQYF.

This clonotype came up a few times. This chain connects TRBV5-1 to TRBJ2-5; D not certain. CDR1 and CDR2 from the germline V gene are SGHRS and YFSETQ. The germline V and J ends were trimmed by 0 bases and 5 bases, with 11 bases remaining between them. The CDR3 has 14 amino acids. The CDR3, as DNA: TGCGCCAGCAGCTTGGCGTCCAGCCGGGAGACCCAGTACTTC. The encoded protein is CASSLASSRETQYF.

At least ten counts were recorded for this clonotype. The chain joins TRBV29-1 to TRBJ1-2; 8 nucleotides align to TRBD1. CDR1 SQVTM and CDR2 ANQGSEA come from the germline V gene. The CDR3 is 12 amino acids. J was trimmed by 4 bases and V by 7 bases; bases with no gene match: 5. CDR3 nucleotide sequence: TGCAGCGCCAGGACAGGGCGCTATGGCTACACCTTC. Translated: CSARTGRYGYTF.

This clonotype has a handful of counts. This chain links TRBV2 with TRBJ1-5, with a tentative D call TRBD1 (5 bases). The CDR3 sequence is 15 residues long. Trimming removed 6 bases from V and 3 bases from J, with 15 bases in between. Germline values: CDR1 SNHLY, CDR2 FYNNEI. The CDR3 loop is CASSPGQALNQPQHF. CDR3 DNA: TGTGCCAGCAGCCCGGGGCAGGCACTCAATCAGCCCCAGCATTTT.

Turning to this clonotype: At one of its ends the junction is not consistent with the germline gene, which may arise from a read error. The chain combines TRBV27 with TRBJ2-7; D possibly corresponds to TRBD1 (6 bases). Germline CDR1 MNHEY, CDR2 SMNVEV (reference sequence). The CDR3 is 16 amino acids. Here the CDR3 DNA reads TGTGCCCGCAGTTCTATACCGGGACAAATAAACTACGAGCAGTACTTC. Translating it yields CARSSIPGQINYEQYF.

This clonotype has ten or more counts. The genes are TRBV7-2 and TRBJ2-3; possibly TRBD1 or TRBD2 for D (6 bases each). Trimming pared 8 bases from V and 4 bases from J, leaving 13 bases between. The germline gives CDR1 SGHTA, CDR2 FQGNSA. This CDR3 region has 13 residues. This CDR3 reads CASRSGAADTQYF. The CDR3 DNA sequence: TGTGCCAGCCGTTCGGGGGCAGCAGATACGCAGTATTTT.

In this sample, this clonotype turned up many times. The chain couples TRBV9 to TRBJ2-7; D may be TRBD2 (5 bases). CDR3 size: 15 residues. Germline-derived CDR1 and CDR2 are SGDLS and YYNGEE. V gave up 0 bases and J gave up 2 bases, with 12 bases separating them. The CDR3 DNA reads TGTGCCAGCAGCGTAGGGGCTAGCCTAACCTACGAGCAGTACTTC. Translated: CASSVGASLTYEQYF.

This clonotype was seen many times. V gene TRBV9 combines with J gene TRBJ1-6, with 7 positions matching TRBD1. The CDR3 contains 15 residues. Germline loops: CDR1 SGDLS, CDR2 YYNGEE. The J segment lost 8 bases and the V segment lost 4 bases, leaving 9 bases of the junction unmatched. The CDR3 coding sequence is TGTGCCAGCAGCCCTACGGGACAGCCAGATTCACCCCTCCACTTT. Its protein product is CASSPTGQPDSPLHF.

Turning to this clonotype: Given the absence of the conserved phenylalanine or tryptophan at the CDR3 end, a read error is likely. In DNA form, the CDR3 reads TGCAGTGCTAGAGGGACAGCGAACACCGGGGAGCTGTTTCTT. It codes for CSARGTANTGELFL. J is TRBJ2-2 and V is TRBV20-1, with D perhaps matching TRBD1 (6 bases). The V and J ends lost 1 base and 0 bases respectively, with 6 bases between them. The CDR3 is made up of 14 amino acids. In germline, CDR1 is DFQATT, CDR2 SNEGSKA (reference sequence).

The V call is TRBV14, the J call TRBJ1-2; a possible D gene is TRBD1 (5 bases). The V gene's germline CDR1 is SGHDN and CDR2 FVKESK. The V end was cut by 0 bases, the J end by 1 base, with 9 bases between. The CDR3 covers 15 residues. The CDR3 sequence is CASSQDLRGNYGYTF. CDR3 DNA sequence: TGTGCCAGCAGCCAAGATCTGAGGGGTAACTATGGCTACACCTTC.